This T cell receptor (beta chain) was sequenced in a study of PD-L1 blockade in urothelial cancer. The table lists this clone with a few counts. CDR3 length: 12 residues. Germline CDR1 reads LNHDA; CDR2 reads SQIVND (reference sequence). Trimming cost V 6 bases and J 5 bases, with 5 bases left between them. Sequencing used immunoSEQ multiplex PCR; TCRdb keeps in-frame clones, though not all of them. The table records about 38,000 clones, 80% to 90% of them present only once. As for time point: peripheral blood 6 weeks after treatment start. The V call is TRBV19, the J call TRBJ1-6; D unclear. Here the sequenced sample was PBMCs, taken around atezolizumab (anti-PD-L1) treatment. The clonotype was recovered from a man between 60 and 75 years old with urothelial cancer. CDR3 DNA sequence: TGTGCCAGTAGACGGGATAATTCACCCCTCCACTTT. Translating it yields CASRRDNSPLHF.